Shown below are 17 T cell receptor beta chains from a single sample sequenced in a study of shared T cell receptors in the human thymus. The method was immunoSEQ multiplex PCR; TCRdb's version includes in-frame clones alone and lacks a portion of them. This table holds hundreds of thousands of clones, 80% to 90% found once. The sample also formed part of further work on human thymus T cells.

The sample consisted of thymocytes. Receptor source: a girl less than two years old with a congenital heart defect.

This clone was observed a single time. The chain couples TRBV30 to TRBJ2-1; 8 nucleotides match TRBD2. The CDR3 contains 15 residues. With 4 bases clipped from V and 10 bases from J, the junction kept 15 bases outside the gene matches. The V gene's germline CDR1 is GTSNPN and CDR2 SVGIG (reference sequence). DNA of the CDR3: TGTGCCTGGAAGAGGGGCGGGGGGCCCTTTTGGGAGCAGTTCTTC. Amino acid sequence: CAWKRGGGPFWEQFF.

The chain joins TRBV10-3 to TRBJ1-3, with 12 bases identical to TRBD1. Germline loops: CDR1 ENHRY, CDR2 SYGVKD. The CDR3 has 14 amino acids. V lost 9 bases to trimming and J lost 3 bases; unmatched junction nucleotides: 3. For the CDR3, the DNA is TGTGCCATATGGGACAGGGGGCTTGGAAACACCATATATTTT. This sequence encodes CAIWDRGLGNTIYF.

The chain carries TRBV6-1 and TRBJ2-7; 7 bases are a match to TRBD2. The V and J ends lost 3 bases and 1 base, in that order; junction bases with no gene match: 6. CDR3 length: 15 amino acids. The germline V gene encodes CDR1 MNHNS and CDR2 SASEGT. Here the CDR3 DNA reads TGTGCCAGCAGTGAGTTAAGCGGGGAATCCTACGAGCAGTACTTC. This codes for CASSELSGESYEQYF.

This chain connects TRBV12-5 to TRBJ2-5; 13 bases are shared with TRBD2. CDR3 length: 17 residues. Trimming removed 0 bases from V and 5 bases from J; junction bases left unmatched: 6. Looked up from germline, CDR1 is LGHNT and CDR2 is FRNRAP. The CDR3 protein is CASGLVRTSGGEETQYF. In nucleotides, the CDR3 is TGTGCTAGTGGTTTGGTCCGAACTAGCGGGGGGGAGGAGACCCAGTACTTC.

The chain joins TRBV4-1 to TRBJ1-1; 7 bases are a match to TRBD1. The V gene's germline CDR1 is MGHRA and CDR2 YSYEKL. This CDR3 contains 13 residues. The junction had 7 bases not matched to a gene; V was cut back by 8 bases and J by 4 bases. In nucleotides, the CDR3 is TGCGCCAGCGGGAACAGGGGAATCACTGAAGCTTTCTTT. Translating it yields CASGNRGITEAFF.

V is TRBV11-2 and J is TRBJ1-1; 7 bases line up with TRBD1. V was clipped by 5 bases and J by 0 bases; unmatched bases: 9. This CDR3 contains 16 residues. The V gene's germline CDR1 is SGHAT and CDR2 FQNNGV. The CDR3 nucleotides are TGTGCCAGCAGCCCTAGAAGACAGGGCGTGAACACTGAAGCTTTCTTT. Translation gives CASSPRRQGVNTEAFF.

V usage is TRBV7-9 and J usage is TRBJ2-5, with 11 bases lining up with TRBD2. Looked up from germline, CDR1 is SEHNR and CDR2 is FQNEAQ (reference sequence). The CDR3 contains 16 residues. J was trimmed by 2 bases and V by 0 bases; bases with no gene match: 2. CDR3 DNA sequence: TGTGCCAGCAGCTTAGCGCTAGCGGGGGGTCAAGAGACCCAGTACTTC. Its protein product is CASSLALAGGQETQYF. Looking up the rest from reference TRBV7-9 and TRBJ2-5 gives the full variable domain: DTGVSQNPRHKITKRGQNVTFRCDPISEHNRLYWYRQTLGQGPEFLTYFQNEAQLEKSRLLSDRFSAERPKGSFSTLEIQRTEQGDSAMYLCASSLALAGGQETQYFGPGTRLLVL.

DNA of the CDR3: TGTGCCAGCAGTGGAGTGGGGGCTGGCGAGCAGTACTTC. Translation gives CASSGVGAGEQYF. V gene TRBV2 combines with J gene TRBJ2-7; weak D call: TRBD1 (6 bases). Trimming pared 4 bases from V and 6 bases from J, leaving 13 bases between. This CDR3 contains 13 residues. Germline V lookup: CDR1 SNHLY, CDR2 FYNNEI.

The chain links TRBV6-6 to TRBJ1-2; TRBD1 is a possible D gene (5 bases). The V gene's germline CDR1 is MNHNY and CDR2 SVGAGI (reference sequence). The CDR3 runs to 15 residues. Trimming took off 4 bases at V and 1 base at J, with 13 bases between the two ends. The CDR3 sequence is CASSSPGNLNYGYTF. CDR3 in DNA: TGTGCCAGCAGTTCTCCAGGGAACCTTAACTATGGCTACACCTTC.

This clone was detected only once. The same CDR3 also results from other DNA sequences found in this sample. The chain has TRBV7-3 and TRBJ1-1, with D uncertain. CDR1 SGHTA and CDR2 FQGTGA come from the germline V gene. The ends were cut back, 5 bases at V and 1 base at J, with 8 bases in the middle. The CDR3 has 13 amino acids. This CDR3 is CASSVSGNTEAFF. DNA of the CDR3: TGTGCCAGCAGCGTATCCGGGAACACTGAAGCTTTCTTT. Full variable domain (outside the CDR3, taken from reference TRBV7-3 and TRBJ1-1): GAGVSQTPSNKVTEKGKYVELRCDPISGHTALYWYRQSLGQGPEFLIYFQGTGAADDSGLPNDRFFAVRPEGSVSTLKIQRTERGDSAVYLCASSVSGNTEAFFGQGTRLTVV.

This chain links TRBV4-1 with TRBJ2-3; tentatively, D is TRBD2 (6 bases). CDR1 and CDR2 from the germline V gene are MGHRA and YSYEKL. The length of the CDR3 is 15 residues. The ends were cut back, 5 bases at V and 2 bases at J, with 14 bases in the middle. The CDR3 reads CASSRTGTYTDTQYF. CDR3 sequence (DNA): TGCGCCAGCAGCAGAACCGGGACTTACACAGATACGCAGTATTTT.

The gene calls are TRBV27 and TRBJ2-2, with a weak D call TRBD1 (6 bases). The CDR3 totals 17 residues. The ends were cut back, 6 bases at V and 4 bases at J, with 21 bases in the middle. Germline V gene data show CDR1 as MNHEY and CDR2 as SMNVEV (reference sequence). The CDR3 protein is CASSLGSRTAFTGELFF. In DNA form, the CDR3 reads TGTGCCAGCAGCCTAGGGTCTCGGACAGCCTTCACCGGGGAGCTGTTTTTT.

The chain has TRBV6-5 and TRBJ2-6; no clear D. The germline V and J ends were trimmed by 6 bases and 2 bases, with 5 bases remaining between them. This CDR3 comprises 13 residues. Germline CDR1 reads MNHEY; CDR2 reads SVGAGI. As DNA, the CDR3 is TGTGCCAGCAGATCGGCTGGGGCCAACGTCCTGACTTTC. It yields the protein CASRSAGANVLTF.

J is TRBJ2-3 and V is TRBV19; D is uncertain. The length of the CDR3 is 11 residues. V lost 3 bases and J 8 bases, leaving 6 bases between the germline ends. CDR1 and CDR2 (germline): LNHDA, SQIVND (reference sequence). DNA of the CDR3: TGTGCCAGTAGTATCCCCGGTACGCAGTATTTT. Its protein is CASSIPGTQYF.

The chain carries TRBV5-8 and TRBJ1-2, with 7 bases identical to TRBD1. CDR1 and CDR2 (germline): SGHTS, YDEGEE. After removal of 4 bases from V and 4 bases from J, the junction contained 25 bases not matched to a gene. The CDR3 loop spans 20 amino acids. The CDR3 is CASSQTGSRFLPDPSYGYTF. The CDR3 coding sequence is TGTGCCAGCAGCCAGACAGGGTCGAGGTTCCTGCCCGACCCTTCCTATGGCTACACCTTC. The full variable domain, its missing parts supplied by reference TRBV5-8 and TRBJ1-2, is EAGVTQSPTHLIKTRGQQATLRCSPISGHTSVYWYQQALGLGLQFLLWYDEGEERNRGNFPPRFSGRQFPNYSSELNVNALELEDSALYLCASSQTGSRFLPDPSYGYTFGSGTRLTVV.

This clone was seen just once. One end of the junction does not line up with germline, which may come from a read error. The rearrangement links TRBV7-7 to TRBJ2-3, with D unresolved. The CDR3 runs to 15 residues. Per the germline V gene, CDR1 is SSHAT and CDR2 is FNYEAQ (reference sequence). The CDR3 region has the DNA TGTGCTAGCAGCTTCTCCAGTTCAGACACAGATACGCAGTATTTT. Translated, it gives CASSFSSSDTDTQYF. Full variable domain (rest looked up from reference TRBV7-7 and TRBJ2-3): GAGVSQSPRYKVTKRGQDVTLRCDPISSHATLYWYQQALGQGPEFLTYFNYEAQPDKSGLPSDRFSAERPEGSISTLTIQRTEQRDSAMYRCASSFSSSDTDTQYFGPGTRLTVL.

The chain employs TRBV5-1 and TRBJ2-1; D possibly corresponds to TRBD2 (6 bases). CDR3 length: 12 amino acids. The germline V and J ends were trimmed by 4 bases and 13 bases, with 15 bases remaining between them. CDR1 is SGHRS and CDR2 is YFSETQ in the germline V gene. The CDR3 is CASSPTGDRQFF. The CDR3 nucleotides are TGCGCCAGCAGCCCCACGGGGGACCGACAGTTCTTC.